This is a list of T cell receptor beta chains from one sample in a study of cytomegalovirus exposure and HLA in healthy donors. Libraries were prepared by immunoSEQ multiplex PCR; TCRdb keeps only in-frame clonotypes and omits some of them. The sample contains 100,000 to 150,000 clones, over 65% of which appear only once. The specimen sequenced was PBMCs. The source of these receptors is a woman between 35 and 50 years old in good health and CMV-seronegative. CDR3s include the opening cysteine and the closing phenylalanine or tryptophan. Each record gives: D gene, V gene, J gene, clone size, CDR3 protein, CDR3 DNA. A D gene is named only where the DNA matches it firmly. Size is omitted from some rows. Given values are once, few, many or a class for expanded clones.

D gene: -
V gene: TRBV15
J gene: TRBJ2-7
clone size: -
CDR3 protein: CATSRDRQGEQYF
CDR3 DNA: TGTGCCACCAGCAGAGATCGGCAGGGCGAGCAGTACTTC

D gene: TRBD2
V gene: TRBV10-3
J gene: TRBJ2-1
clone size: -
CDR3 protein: CAISALSGSIDNEQFF
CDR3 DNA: TGTGCCATCAGTGCCCTAAGCGGGAGTATCGACAATGAGCAGTTCTTC

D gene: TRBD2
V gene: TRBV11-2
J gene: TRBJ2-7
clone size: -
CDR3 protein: CASSPGWGGNYEQYF
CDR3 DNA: TGTGCCAGCAGCCCAGGCTGGGGAGGGAACTACGAGCAGTACTTC

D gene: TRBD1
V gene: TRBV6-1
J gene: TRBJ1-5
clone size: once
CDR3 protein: CASSPQGASNQPQHF
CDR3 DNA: TGTGCCAGCAGTCCACAGGGGGCTAGCAATCAGCCCCAGCATTTT

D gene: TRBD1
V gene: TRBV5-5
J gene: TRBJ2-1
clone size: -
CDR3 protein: CASSLAGGNYNEQFF
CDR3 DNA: TGTGCCAGCAGCTTGGCAGGGGGTAACTACAATGAGCAGTTCTTC

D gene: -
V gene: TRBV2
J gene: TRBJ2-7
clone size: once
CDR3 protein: CASNETPTSYEQYF
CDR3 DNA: TGTGCCAGCAACGAAACGCCGACTTCCTACGAGCAGTACTTC

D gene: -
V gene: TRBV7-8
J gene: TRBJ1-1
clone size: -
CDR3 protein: CASSLQLNTEAFF
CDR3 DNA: TGTGCCAGCAGCCTGCAACTAAACACTGAAGCTTTCTTT

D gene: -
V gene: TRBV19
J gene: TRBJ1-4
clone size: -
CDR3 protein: CASSLRSNEKLFF
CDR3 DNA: TGTGCCAGTAGCCTCCGGAGTAATGAAAAACTGTTTTTT

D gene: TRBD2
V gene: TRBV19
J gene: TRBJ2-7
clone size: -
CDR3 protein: CASSIDLGLAAYEQYF
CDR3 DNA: TGTGCCAGTAGTATAGATCTGGGACTAGCGGCCTACGAGCAGTACTTC

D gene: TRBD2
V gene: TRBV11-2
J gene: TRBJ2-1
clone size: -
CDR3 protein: CASSFTVGLAPNEQFF
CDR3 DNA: TGTGCCAGCAGCTTTACCGTCGGACTAGCTCCCAATGAGCAGTTCTTC

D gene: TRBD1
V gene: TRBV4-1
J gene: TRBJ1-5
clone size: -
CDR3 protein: CASSQDFGGQGYQPQHF
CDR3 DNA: TGCGCCAGCAGCCAAGATTTTGGGGGACAGGGATATCAGCCCCAGCATTTT

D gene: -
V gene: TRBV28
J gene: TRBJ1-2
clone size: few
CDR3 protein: CASAGRLGYTF
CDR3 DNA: TGTGCCAGCGCGGGACGGCTTGGCTACACCTTC

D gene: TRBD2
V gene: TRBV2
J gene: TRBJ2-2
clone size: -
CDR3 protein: CASSAGRTGELFF
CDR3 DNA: TGTGCCAGCAGCGCCGGGAGGACCGGGGAGCTGTTTTTT

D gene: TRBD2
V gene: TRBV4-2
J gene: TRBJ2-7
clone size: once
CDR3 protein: CASSHEGWTSGSYEQYF
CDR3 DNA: TGTGCCAGCAGCCATGAAGGTTGGACTAGCGGGAGCTACGAGCAGTACTTC

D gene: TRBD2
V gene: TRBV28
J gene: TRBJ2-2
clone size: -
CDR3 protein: CASSFLGGVPGELFF
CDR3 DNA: TGTGCCAGCAGTTTTCTGGGGGGGGTCCCCGGGGAGCTGTTTTTT

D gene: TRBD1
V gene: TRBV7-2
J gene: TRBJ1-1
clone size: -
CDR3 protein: CASSLDSGTGAPEAFF
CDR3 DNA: TGTGCCAGCAGCTTAGACTCCGGGACAGGGGCGCCCGAAGCTTTCTTT

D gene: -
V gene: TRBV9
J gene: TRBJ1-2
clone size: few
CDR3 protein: CASSVGVGGGYTF
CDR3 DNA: TGTGCCAGCAGCGTAGGAGTCGGGGGAGGCTACACCTTC

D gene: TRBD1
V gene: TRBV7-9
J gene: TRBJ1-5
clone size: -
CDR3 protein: CASSPGTVNQPQHF
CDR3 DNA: TGTGCCAGCAGCCCAGGGACAGTAAATCAGCCCCAGCATTTT

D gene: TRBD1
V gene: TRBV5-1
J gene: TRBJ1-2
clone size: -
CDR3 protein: CASSRDRGPYGYTF
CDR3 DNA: TGCGCCAGCAGCAGGGACAGGGGGCCCTATGGCTACACCTTC

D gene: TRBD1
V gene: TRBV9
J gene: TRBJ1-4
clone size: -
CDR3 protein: CASSVAGQGNEKLFF
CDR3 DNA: TGTGCCAGCAGCGTCGCGGGACAGGGAAATGAAAAACTGTTTTTT

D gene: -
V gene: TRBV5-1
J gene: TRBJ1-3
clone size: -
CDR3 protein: CASSLGQSSGNTIYF
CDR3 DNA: TGCGCCAGCAGCTTGGGACAGAGCTCTGGAAACACCATATATTTT

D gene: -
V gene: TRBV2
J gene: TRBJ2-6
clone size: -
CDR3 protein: CASTSGATSGANGLTF
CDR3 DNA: TGTGCCAGCACTTCAGGGGCGACCTCTGGGGCCAACGGCCTGACTTTC

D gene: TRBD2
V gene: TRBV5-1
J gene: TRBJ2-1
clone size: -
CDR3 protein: CASSLEAGGPGWQFF
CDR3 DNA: TGCGCCAGCAGCTTGGAAGCGGGAGGCCCTGGGTGGCAGTTCTTC

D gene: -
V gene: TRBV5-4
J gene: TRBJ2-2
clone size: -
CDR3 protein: CASSHTGGDTGELFF
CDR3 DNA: TGTGCCAGCAGCCATACAGGGGGGGACACCGGGGAGCTGTTTTTT

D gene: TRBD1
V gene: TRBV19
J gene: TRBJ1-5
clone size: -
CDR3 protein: CASRGSDRGDNQPQHF
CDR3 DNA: TGTGCCAGTAGGGGGTCGGACAGGGGGGACAATCAGCCCCAGCATTTT

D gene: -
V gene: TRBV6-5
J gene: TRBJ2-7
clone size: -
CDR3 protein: CASSYSMAYSSYEQYF
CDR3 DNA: TGTGCCAGCAGTTACTCGATGGCTTACAGCTCCTACGAGCAGTACTTC

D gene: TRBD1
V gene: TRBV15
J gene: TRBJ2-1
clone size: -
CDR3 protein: CATSRAGSDRGRGEQFF
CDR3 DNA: TGTGCCACCAGCAGAGCGGGGAGCGACAGGGGGCGAGGTGAGCAGTTCTTC

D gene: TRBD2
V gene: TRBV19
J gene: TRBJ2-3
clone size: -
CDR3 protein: CASSIGVAGFTDTQYF
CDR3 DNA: TGTGCCAGTAGTATTGGGGTAGCGGGGTTCACAGATACGCAGTATTTT

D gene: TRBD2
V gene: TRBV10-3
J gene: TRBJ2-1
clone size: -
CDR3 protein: CAISEIGTSGYEQFF
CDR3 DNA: TGTGCCATCAGTGAGATTGGGACTAGCGGCTATGAGCAGTTCTTC

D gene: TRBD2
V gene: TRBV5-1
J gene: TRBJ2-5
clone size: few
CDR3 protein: CASSPVVSGSGETQYF
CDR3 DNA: TGCGCCAGCAGCCCGGTTGTTAGCGGGAGTGGAGAGACCCAGTACTTC

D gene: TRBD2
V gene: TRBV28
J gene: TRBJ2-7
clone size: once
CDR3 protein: CASSPQPGTSGSSYEQYF
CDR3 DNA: TGTGCCAGCAGTCCGCAGCCCGGGACTAGCGGGAGTTCCTACGAGCAGTACTTC